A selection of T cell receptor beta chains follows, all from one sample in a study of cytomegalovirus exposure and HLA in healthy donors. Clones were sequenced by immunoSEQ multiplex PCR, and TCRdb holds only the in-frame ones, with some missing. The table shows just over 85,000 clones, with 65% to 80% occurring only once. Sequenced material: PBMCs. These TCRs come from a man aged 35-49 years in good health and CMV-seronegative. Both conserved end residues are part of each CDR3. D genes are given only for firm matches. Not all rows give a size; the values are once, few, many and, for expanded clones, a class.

cdr3_aa: CASSPWKGRLNEQFF
cdr3_nt: TGTGCCAGCAGTCCTTGGAAGGGGAGGTTAAATGAGCAGTTCTTC
clone_size: .
v_call: TRBV6-4
cdr3_length: 15
j_call: TRBJ2-1
d_call: .

cdr3_aa: CASSLQSFSYEQYF
cdr3_nt: TGTGCCAGCAGTTTACAGTCCTTCTCCTACGAGCAGTACTTC
clone_size: .
v_call: TRBV27
cdr3_length: 14
j_call: TRBJ2-7
d_call: .

cdr3_aa: CASSEDRDGGYTF
cdr3_nt: TGTGCCAGCAGCGAAGACAGGGATGGTGGCTACACCTTC
clone_size: .
v_call: TRBV2
cdr3_length: 13
j_call: TRBJ1-2
d_call: TRBD1

cdr3_aa: CASSLLLQDRVSNQPQHF
cdr3_nt: TGTGCCAGCAGCTTATTACTCCAGGACAGGGTTAGCAATCAGCCCCAGCATTTT
clone_size: few
v_call: TRBV7-8
cdr3_length: 18
j_call: TRBJ1-5
d_call: TRBD1

cdr3_aa: CASSRQYEQYF
cdr3_nt: TGTGCCAGCAGCAGACAGTACGAGCAGTACTTC
clone_size: .
v_call: TRBV28
cdr3_length: 11
j_call: TRBJ2-7
d_call: .

cdr3_aa: CSVDIPDSNYEQYF
cdr3_nt: TGCAGCGTTGACATCCCAGATAGCAACTACGAGCAGTACTTC
clone_size: .
v_call: TRBV29-1
cdr3_length: 14
j_call: TRBJ2-7
d_call: .

cdr3_aa: CASSDSLQSSYNEQFF
cdr3_nt: TGTGCCAGCAGTGACTCTTTACAAAGCTCCTACAATGAGCAGTTCTTC
clone_size: once
v_call: TRBV6-4
cdr3_length: 16
j_call: TRBJ2-1
d_call: .

cdr3_aa: CASSLRDMNTEAFF
cdr3_nt: TGTGCCAGCAGCTTGAGGGACATGAACACTGAAGCTTTCTTT
clone_size: .
v_call: TRBV5-4
cdr3_length: 14
j_call: TRBJ1-1
d_call: .

cdr3_aa: CASSQPGQGFYEQYF
cdr3_nt: TGCGCCAGCAGCCAACCGGGACAGGGGTTCTACGAGCAGTACTTC
clone_size: .
v_call: TRBV4-3
cdr3_length: 15
j_call: TRBJ2-7
d_call: TRBD1

cdr3_aa: CASSIRSEAFF
cdr3_nt: TGTGCCAGTAGTATTCGCAGTGAAGCTTTCTTT
clone_size: few
v_call: TRBV19
cdr3_length: 11
j_call: TRBJ1-1
d_call: .

cdr3_aa: CASRFGPSRNYGYTF
cdr3_nt: TGTGCCAGCAGGTTCGGTCCCTCACGGAACTATGGCTACACCTTC
clone_size: .
v_call: TRBV5-6
cdr3_length: 15
j_call: TRBJ1-2
d_call: .

cdr3_aa: CASSLAQNTEAFF
cdr3_nt: TGTGCCAGCAGCTTAGCTCAAAACACTGAAGCTTTCTTT
clone_size: .
v_call: TRBV7-9
cdr3_length: 13
j_call: TRBJ1-1
d_call: .

cdr3_aa: CASSPNGRGLQETQYF
cdr3_nt: TGTGCCAGCAGCCCCAATGGGCGGGGGCTCCAAGAGACCCAGTACTTC
clone_size: once
v_call: TRBV28
cdr3_length: 16
j_call: TRBJ2-5
d_call: .

cdr3_aa: CATTLIASNYGYTF
cdr3_nt: TGTGCCACAACATTAATAGCGTCTAACTATGGCTACACCTTC
clone_size: .
v_call: TRBV6-6
cdr3_length: 14
j_call: TRBJ1-2
d_call: .

cdr3_aa: CVSSVGDRGETQYF
cdr3_nt: TGTGTCAGCAGCGTAGGGGACAGGGGGGAGACCCAGTACTTC
clone_size: .
v_call: TRBV9
cdr3_length: 14
j_call: TRBJ2-5
d_call: TRBD1

cdr3_aa: CASSQGDSPPYEQYF
cdr3_nt: TGCGCCAGCAGCCAGGGGGACTCCCCCCCCTACGAGCAGTACTTC
clone_size: .
v_call: TRBV4-1
cdr3_length: 15
j_call: TRBJ2-7
d_call: .

cdr3_aa: CASSPSTWGTGFGTEAFF
cdr3_nt: TGTGCCAGCAGTCCCTCGACGTGGGGGACAGGCTTCGGCACTGAAGCTTTCTTT
clone_size: .
v_call: TRBV28
cdr3_length: 18
j_call: TRBJ1-1
d_call: TRBD1

cdr3_aa: CASSTARGEQYF
cdr3_nt: TGTGCCAGCAGCACGGCCCGGGGTGAGCAGTACTTC
clone_size: .
v_call: TRBV5-5
cdr3_length: 12
j_call: TRBJ2-7
d_call: .

cdr3_aa: CASSLAGGTDTQYF
cdr3_nt: TGTGCCAGCAGCTTAGCGGGGGGTACAGATACGCAGTATTTT
clone_size: .
v_call: TRBV7-3
cdr3_length: 14
j_call: TRBJ2-3
d_call: TRBD2

cdr3_aa: CASSPGLGELFF
cdr3_nt: TGTGCCAGCAGTCCAGGGCTCGGGGAGCTGTTTTTT
clone_size: .
v_call: TRBV27
cdr3_length: 12
j_call: TRBJ2-2
d_call: .

cdr3_aa: CASSFRGGGNTIYF
cdr3_nt: TGTGCCAGCAGTTTCCGGGGAGGAGGAAACACCATATATTTT
clone_size: .
v_call: TRBV28
cdr3_length: 14
j_call: TRBJ1-3
d_call: .

cdr3_aa: CASSLRPRGYGYTF
cdr3_nt: TGTGCCAGCAGCTTAAGACCCCGGGGCTATGGCTACACCTTC
clone_size: .
v_call: TRBV7-9
cdr3_length: 14
j_call: TRBJ1-2
d_call: .

cdr3_aa: CASRAGWLGYGYTF
cdr3_nt: TGTGCCAGCAGAGCAGGGTGGTTGGGCTATGGCTACACCTTC
clone_size: .
v_call: TRBV6-4
cdr3_length: 14
j_call: TRBJ1-2
d_call: .

cdr3_aa: CASSSGVRANEQFF
cdr3_nt: TGTGCCAGCAGCTCGGGAGTAAGGGCCAATGAGCAGTTCTTC
clone_size: few
v_call: TRBV7-9
cdr3_length: 14
j_call: TRBJ2-1
d_call: .

cdr3_aa: CASSLGGTRGNTIYF
cdr3_nt: TGTGCCAGCAGCTTAGGAGGGACACGCGGAAACACCATATATTTT
clone_size: few
v_call: TRBV7-2
cdr3_length: 15
j_call: TRBJ1-3
d_call: .

cdr3_aa: CASSSATGTAEAFF
cdr3_nt: TGTGCCAGCAGCTCCGCCACCGGGACAGCTGAAGCTTTCTTT
clone_size: few
v_call: TRBV11-2
cdr3_length: 14
j_call: TRBJ1-1
d_call: TRBD1

cdr3_aa: CASSLRRGRPRKQYF
cdr3_nt: TGTGCCAGCAGCTTGAGGAGGGGGCGTCCCCGTAAGCAGTACTTC
clone_size: .
v_call: TRBV5-6
cdr3_length: 15
j_call: TRBJ2-7
d_call: .

cdr3_aa: CASSVGTPGGSEAFF
cdr3_nt: TGTGCCAGCAGCGTAGGTACCCCGGGAGGGTCTGAAGCTTTCTTT
clone_size: once
v_call: TRBV9
cdr3_length: 15
j_call: TRBJ1-1
d_call: .

cdr3_aa: CASSPDRGQTQYF
cdr3_nt: TGCGCCAGCAGCCCGGACAGGGGCCAGACCCAGTACTTC
clone_size: .
v_call: TRBV5-1
cdr3_length: 13
j_call: TRBJ2-5
d_call: TRBD1

cdr3_aa: CASSQKSTGDPHYEQYF
cdr3_nt: TGCGCCAGCAGCCAAAAAAGCACAGGGGATCCCCACTACGAGCAGTACTTC
clone_size: .
v_call: TRBV4-1
cdr3_length: 17
j_call: TRBJ2-7
d_call: TRBD1

cdr3_aa: CASTRQSSTGELFF
cdr3_nt: TGTGCCAGTACTAGGCAGTCGAGCACCGGGGAGCTGTTTTTT
clone_size: .
v_call: TRBV19
cdr3_length: 14
j_call: TRBJ2-2
d_call: .

cdr3_aa: CASNLARSNNEQFF
cdr3_nt: TGCGCCAGCAACCTAGCGAGATCAAACAATGAGCAGTTCTTC
clone_size: .
v_call: TRBV5-1
cdr3_length: 14
j_call: TRBJ2-1
d_call: .

cdr3_aa: CASSLAAGSGETQYF
cdr3_nt: TGCGCCAGCAGCTTGGCCGCGGGGTCGGGGGAGACCCAGTACTTC
clone_size: .
v_call: TRBV5-1
cdr3_length: 15
j_call: TRBJ2-5
d_call: .

cdr3_aa: CASSSLGGNQPQHF
cdr3_nt: TGTGCCAGCAGTTCCCTCGGGGGGAATCAGCCCCAGCATTTT
clone_size: .
v_call: TRBV27
cdr3_length: 14
j_call: TRBJ1-5
d_call: .

cdr3_aa: CASSLGHASSGANVLTF
cdr3_nt: TGCGCCAGCAGCTTGGGACACGCGAGCTCTGGGGCCAACGTCCTGACTTTC
clone_size: .
v_call: TRBV5-1
cdr3_length: 17
j_call: TRBJ2-6
d_call: .

cdr3_aa: CASSLEQWVGYTF
cdr3_nt: TGTGCCAGCAGCTTGGAACAGTGGGTGGGCTACACCTTC
clone_size: .
v_call: TRBV5-4
cdr3_length: 13
j_call: TRBJ1-2
d_call: .

cdr3_aa: CASSEDSYGYTF
cdr3_nt: TGTGCCAGCAGTGAAGACAGCTATGGCTACACCTTC
clone_size: .
v_call: TRBV2
cdr3_length: 12
j_call: TRBJ1-2
d_call: .

cdr3_aa: CASSELEGFTDTQYF
cdr3_nt: TGTGCCAGCAGTGAACTCGAGGGCTTTACAGATACGCAGTATTTT
clone_size: once
v_call: TRBV6-1
cdr3_length: 15
j_call: TRBJ2-3
d_call: .

cdr3_aa: CASSLKGYQETQYF
cdr3_nt: TGTGCCAGCAGCTTAAAGGGGTACCAAGAGACCCAGTACTTC
clone_size: .
v_call: TRBV7-9
cdr3_length: 14
j_call: TRBJ2-5
d_call: .

cdr3_aa: CASSQGSGTGVNTEAFF
cdr3_nt: TGCGCCAGCAGCCAGGGGTCCGGGACAGGGGTGAACACTGAAGCTTTCTTT
clone_size: .
v_call: TRBV4-1
cdr3_length: 17
j_call: TRBJ1-1
d_call: TRBD1

cdr3_aa: CASSLEGLADEQYF
cdr3_nt: TGCGCCAGCAGCTTGGAGGGGCTGGCCGATGAGCAGTACTTC
clone_size: .
v_call: TRBV5-1
cdr3_length: 14
j_call: TRBJ2-7
d_call: .

cdr3_aa: CASSLGGPEAFF
cdr3_nt: TGTGCCAGCAGCCTCGGAGGGCCTGAAGCTTTCTTT
clone_size: .
v_call: TRBV7-3
cdr3_length: 12
j_call: TRBJ1-1
d_call: .

cdr3_aa: CASSPAGTGVSYGYTF
cdr3_nt: TGTGCCAGCTCACCAGCCGGGACAGGGGTCTCCTATGGCTACACCTTC
clone_size: .
v_call: TRBV18
cdr3_length: 16
j_call: TRBJ1-2
d_call: TRBD1

cdr3_aa: CASSLGTGPEAFF
cdr3_nt: TGCGCCAGCAGCTTGGGGACAGGGCCCGAAGCCTTCTTT
clone_size: .
v_call: TRBV5-1
cdr3_length: 13
j_call: TRBJ1-1
d_call: TRBD1

cdr3_aa: CATSRATGLAGITDTQYF
cdr3_nt: TGTGCCACCAGCAGAGCCACGGGACTAGCGGGGATCACAGATACGCAGTATTTT
clone_size: .
v_call: TRBV15
cdr3_length: 18
j_call: TRBJ2-3
d_call: TRBD2

cdr3_aa: CASRWGTGAYEQYF
cdr3_nt: TGTGCCAGTAGATGGGGGACAGGGGCCTACGAGCAGTACTTC
clone_size: .
v_call: TRBV19
cdr3_length: 14
j_call: TRBJ2-7
d_call: TRBD1

cdr3_aa: CASSQCAGVTEAFF
cdr3_nt: TGCGCCAGCAGTCAATGCGCAGGGGTCACTGAAGCTTTCTTT
clone_size: .
v_call: TRBV23-1
cdr3_length: 14
j_call: TRBJ1-1
d_call: .